The 14 T cell receptor beta chains listed next were all sequenced from one sample in a study of T cell therapy after organ transplantation. Their target antigens are unknown. Clones were read by immunoSEQ multiplex PCR, and TCRdb kept only the in-frame ones, dropping some. The data contain about 15,000 clones, around 86% of them seen just once; the ten biggest clones take up roughly a third. Time point defined: 20-29 weeks after completion of therapy. The sample in question was CD8+ T cells from blood, obtained after autologous CMV-specific T cell therapy. These TCRs come from a human patient who had received a solid organ transplant and had CMV disease. Some T cells may possibly be graft donor cells.

V gene TRBV6-5 combines with J gene TRBJ1-2; weak D call: TRBD1 (6 bases). Germline V gene sequence: CDR1 MNHEY, CDR2 SVGAGI. CDR3 size: 13 residues. The germline V and J ends were trimmed by 10 bases and 2 bases, with 14 bases remaining between them. CDR3 region: CATTGQGNYGYTF. For the CDR3, the DNA is TGTGCCACTACAGGGCAAGGGAACTATGGCTACACCTTC.

The chain joins TRBV30 to TRBJ2-7; D is possibly TRBD2 (5 bases). The CDR3 totals 12 residues. Trimming removed 0 bases from V and 7 bases from J, with 10 bases in between. CDR1 is GTSNPN, CDR2 SVGIG, per germline (reference sequence). The CDR3 DNA follows: TGTGCCTGGAGTGTAGCGGCCAGGGAGCAGTACTTC. Its translation is CAWSVAAREQYF.

The J gene is TRBJ1-1, the V gene TRBV11-2; D is unresolved. The CDR3 consists of 13 residues. Germline CDR1 is SGHAT and CDR2 is FQNNGV. The ends were cut back, 0 bases at V and 6 bases at J, with 8 bases in the middle. CDR3 amino acids: CASSLDGESEAFF. CDR3 DNA: TGTGCCAGCAGCTTAGACGGGGAGTCTGAAGCTTTCTTT.

The chain links TRBV7-9 to TRBJ2-1; D unclear. Germline V gene data show CDR1 as SEHNR and CDR2 as FQNEAQ (reference sequence). This CDR3 contains 14 residues. The V and J ends lost 3 bases and 1 base respectively, with 7 bases between them. CDR3 bases: TGTGCCAGCAGCTTTTATGGTTCCTACAATGAGCAGTTCTTC. Amino acids: CASSFYGSYNEQFF.

This clone was seen a handful of times. V and J are TRBV30 and TRBJ1-6; D gene unclear. Germline assignment: CDR1 GTSNPN and CDR2 SVGIG (reference sequence). The germline V and J ends were trimmed by 2 bases and 10 bases, with 12 bases remaining between them. The CDR3 is 13 amino acids. The CDR3 coding sequence is TGTGCCTGGAGTCGGACTGGAGGGTCACCCCTCCACTTT. Protein product: CAWSRTGGSPLHF.

The rearrangement links TRBV12-5 to TRBJ2-5; D is uncertain. Looked up from germline, CDR1 is LGHNT and CDR2 is FRNRAP. CDR3 length: 13 residues. Trimming cost V 0 bases and J 5 bases, with 7 bases left between them. The CDR3 coding sequence is TGTGCTAGTGGTTTGGTATTGGAGGAGACCCAGTACTTC. Residues: CASGLVLEETQYF.

The V and J genes are TRBV6-5 and TRBJ1-1, with D unresolved. V was pared by 0 bases and J by 4 bases, with 9 bases between. CDR1 MNHEY and CDR2 SVGAGI come from the germline V gene. The length of the CDR3 is 14 residues. Here the CDR3 DNA reads TGTGCCAGCAGTTACTCGGCCCGAAGCACTGAAGCTTTCTTT. Translated, it gives CASSYSARSTEAFF.

The chain carries TRBV4-2 and TRBJ2-1; 9 bases map to TRBD2. CDR3 length: 16 residues. Germline trimming cut 0 bases from V and 4 bases from J; bases unmatched to any gene: 4. Germline CDR1 reads LGHNA; CDR2 reads YNFKEQ. This CDR3 reads CASSQDPSGAYNEQFF. The CDR3 DNA follows: TGTGCCAGCAGCCAAGATCCTAGCGGGGCATACAATGAGCAGTTCTTC.

The chain uses TRBV9 and TRBJ2-2; 7 positions match TRBD2. This CDR3 comprises 15 residues. The germline gives CDR1 SGDLS, CDR2 YYNGEE. The trim removed 0 bases at V and 3 bases at J, leaving 2 bases unmatched. The CDR3 reads CASSVGTSDTGELFF. CDR3 DNA sequence: TGTGCCAGCAGCGTAGGGACTAGTGACACCGGGGAGCTGTTTTTT.

The rearrangement links TRBV13 to TRBJ2-4; no clear D gene. Trimming took 1 base from V and 9 from J, leaving 13 bases between them. CDR3 size: 14 residues. Germline assignment: CDR1 PRHDT and CDR2 FYEKMQ (reference sequence). CDR3 sequence: CASSLALGRTIQYF. The CDR3 DNA sequence: TGTGCCAGCAGCTTAGCTCTAGGTCGGACCATTCAGTACTTC.

CDR3 region: CASTNEAGLAGAVEQFF. The DNA for the CDR3 is TGTGCCAGCACCAATGAGGCTGGACTAGCGGGAGCGGTTGAGCAGTTCTTC. The V gene is TRBV7-6, the J gene TRBJ2-1, with TRBD2 identical over 13 bases. V gave up 7 bases and J gave up 9 bases; unmatched junction bases: 15. From germline, CDR1 is SGHVS and CDR2 FNYEAQ. The CDR3 is made up of 17 amino acids. Looking up the rest from reference TRBV7-6 and TRBJ2-1 gives the full variable domain: GAGVSQSPRYKVTKRGQDVALRCDPISGHVSLYWYRQALGQGPEFLTYFNYEAQQDKSGLPNDRFSAERPEGSISTLTIQRTEQRDSAMYRCASTNEAGLAGAVEQFFGPGTRLTVL.

The V gene is TRBV7-9, the J gene TRBJ1-2; D possibly corresponds to TRBD1 (5 bases). The CDR3 sequence is 14 residues long. Germline V gene data show CDR1 as SEHNR and CDR2 as FQNEAQ (reference sequence). Trimming removed 1 base from V and 3 bases from J, with 9 bases in between. Here the CDR3 DNA reads TGTGCCAGCAGCTTAGATCAGGGTCACTATGGCTACACCTTC. This codes for CASSLDQGHYGYTF.

This clone was seen more than once but under ten times. The V call is TRBV4-3, the J call TRBJ2-2; D is possibly TRBD2 (5 bases). Trimming cost V 1 base and J 6 bases, with 9 bases left between them. Germline V gene data show CDR1 as LGHNA and CDR2 as YSLEER. The CDR3 covers 14 residues. DNA of the CDR3: TGCGCCAGCAGCCAAGGGACTGGGGCCGGGGAGCTGTTTTTT. It specifies CASSQGTGAGELFF.

The chain joins TRBV27 to TRBJ2-7, with D possibly TRBD2 on 6 matching bases. Trimming stripped 5 bases from V and 6 bases from J, with 17 bases between. This CDR3 is built from 14 residues. Looked up from germline, CDR1 is MNHEY and CDR2 is SMNVEV (reference sequence). The CDR3 DNA sequence: TGTGCCAGCAGTGATCGACTAGGGCCCTCCGAGCAGTACTTC. It encodes CASSDRLGPSEQYF.